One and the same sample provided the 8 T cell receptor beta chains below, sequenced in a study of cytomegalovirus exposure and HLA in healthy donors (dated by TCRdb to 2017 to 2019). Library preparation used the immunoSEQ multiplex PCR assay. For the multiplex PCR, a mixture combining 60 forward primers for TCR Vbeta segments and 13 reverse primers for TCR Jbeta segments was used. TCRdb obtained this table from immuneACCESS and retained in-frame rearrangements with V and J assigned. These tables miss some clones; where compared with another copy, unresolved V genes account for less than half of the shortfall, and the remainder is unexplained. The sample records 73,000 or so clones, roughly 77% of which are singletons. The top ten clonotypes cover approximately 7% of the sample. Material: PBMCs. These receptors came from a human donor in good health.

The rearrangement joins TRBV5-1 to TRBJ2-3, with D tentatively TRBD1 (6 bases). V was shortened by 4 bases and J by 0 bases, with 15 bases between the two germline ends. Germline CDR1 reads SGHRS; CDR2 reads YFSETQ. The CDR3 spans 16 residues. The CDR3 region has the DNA TGCGCCAGCAGCAGGACCGGGACAACCAGCACAGATACGCAGTATTTT. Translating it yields CASSRTGTTSTDTQYF.

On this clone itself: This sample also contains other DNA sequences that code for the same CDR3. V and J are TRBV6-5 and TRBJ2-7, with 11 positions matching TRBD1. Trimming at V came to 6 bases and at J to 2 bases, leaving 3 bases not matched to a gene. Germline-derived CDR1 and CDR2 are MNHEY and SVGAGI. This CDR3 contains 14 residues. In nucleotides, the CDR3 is TGTGCCAGCAGCCCGGGACAGGGGGCCTACGAGCAGTACTTC. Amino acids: CASSPGQGAYEQYF.

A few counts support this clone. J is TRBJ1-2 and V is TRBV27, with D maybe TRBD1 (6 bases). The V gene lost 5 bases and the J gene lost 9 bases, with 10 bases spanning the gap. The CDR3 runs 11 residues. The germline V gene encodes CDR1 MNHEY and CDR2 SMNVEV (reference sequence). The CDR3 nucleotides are TGTGCCAGCAGTACAGGGTTCAGCTACACCTTC. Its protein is CASSTGFSYTF.

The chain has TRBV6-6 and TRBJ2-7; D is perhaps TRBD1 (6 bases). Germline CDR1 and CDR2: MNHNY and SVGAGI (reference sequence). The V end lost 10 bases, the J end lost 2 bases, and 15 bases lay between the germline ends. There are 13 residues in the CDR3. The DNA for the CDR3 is TGTGCCACAAACAGGGAAAAGCCCTACGAGCAGTACTTC. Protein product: CATNREKPYEQYF.

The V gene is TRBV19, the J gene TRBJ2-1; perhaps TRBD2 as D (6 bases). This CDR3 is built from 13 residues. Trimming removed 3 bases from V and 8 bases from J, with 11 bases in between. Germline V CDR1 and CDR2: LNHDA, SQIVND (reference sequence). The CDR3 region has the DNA TGTGCCAGTAGTATGGGGGGATTAGATGAGCAGTTCTTC. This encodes CASSMGGLDEQFF.

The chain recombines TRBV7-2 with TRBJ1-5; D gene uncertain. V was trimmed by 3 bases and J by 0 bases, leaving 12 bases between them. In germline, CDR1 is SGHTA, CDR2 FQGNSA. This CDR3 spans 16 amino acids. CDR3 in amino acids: CASSFAGRDSNQPQHF. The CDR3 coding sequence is TGTGCCAGCAGCTTCGCTGGGAGGGATAGCAATCAGCCCCAGCATTTT.

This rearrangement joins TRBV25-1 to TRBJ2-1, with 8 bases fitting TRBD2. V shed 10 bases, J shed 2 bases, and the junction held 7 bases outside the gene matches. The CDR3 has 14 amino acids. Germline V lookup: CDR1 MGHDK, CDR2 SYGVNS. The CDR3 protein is CATRLAGTYNEQFF. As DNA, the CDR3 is TGTGCCACACGATTAGCGGGGACCTACAATGAGCAGTTCTTC.

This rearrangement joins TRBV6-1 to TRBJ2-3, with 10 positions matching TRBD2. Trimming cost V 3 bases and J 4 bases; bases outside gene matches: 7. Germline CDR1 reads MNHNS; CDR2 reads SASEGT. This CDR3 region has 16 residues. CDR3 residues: CASSDVSGGNSDTQYF. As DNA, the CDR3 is TGTGCCAGCAGTGACGTTAGCGGGGGGAATTCAGATACGCAGTATTTT.